Listed here is a single TCR beta chain. The record originates from a study of technical replicates of blood from a few donors. Using immunoSEQ multiplex PCR, the repertoire was profiled, and TCRdb retains in-frame clones only, with some absent. The sample consists of about 83,000 clones, just under 95% of them appearing once. The CDR3 extends over 13 amino acids. Germline values: CDR1 GTSNPN, CDR2 SVGIG (reference sequence). V shed 0 bases, J shed 4 bases, and the junction held 0 bases outside the gene matches. The sample comprised T cells isolated from PBMCs. This rearrangement joins TRBV30 to TRBJ2-1; TRBD2 agrees at 7 bases. This clonotype was obtained from a human donor in good health. CDR3 DNA sequence: TGTGCCTGGAGTGTAGCGGGGTACAATGAGCAGTTCTTC. Encoded protein: CAWSVAGYNEQFF.